This paragraph covers one TCR beta chain sequence. The sample comes from a study of blood T cell repertoires in COVID-19. In the study overall: Spain, Italy and the United States supplied samples that represented acute and convalescent COVID-19. Nucleic acid was either cDNA or gDNA, and it came from T cells, B-cell-depleted T cells, or PBMCs.

Original processing notes: Using reference gene primer amplification, nucleated cell counts were estimated. The repertoire was sequenced with immunoSEQ multiplex PCR; TCRdb's copy has only in-frame clones and lacks some. The D gene and trimming were derived from the DNA, and the V and J assignments and clone size from that table. The sample has fewer than 200,000 clones, 75% to 80% seen once. This CDR3 has 13 amino acids. Germline V CDR1 and CDR2: LNHDA, SQIVND (reference sequence). With 3 bases removed from V and 6 bases from J, the gap between germline ends came to 11 bases. The genes are TRBV19 and TRBJ1-2, with TRBD1 as a possible D gene (5 bases). The clonotype originates from a woman in her sixties or seventies with acute or convalescent COVID-19. Source material: peripheral blood. CDR3 sequence: CASSMNGANGYTF. DNA of the CDR3: TGTGCCAGTAGTATGAATGGGGCCAATGGCTACACCTTC.